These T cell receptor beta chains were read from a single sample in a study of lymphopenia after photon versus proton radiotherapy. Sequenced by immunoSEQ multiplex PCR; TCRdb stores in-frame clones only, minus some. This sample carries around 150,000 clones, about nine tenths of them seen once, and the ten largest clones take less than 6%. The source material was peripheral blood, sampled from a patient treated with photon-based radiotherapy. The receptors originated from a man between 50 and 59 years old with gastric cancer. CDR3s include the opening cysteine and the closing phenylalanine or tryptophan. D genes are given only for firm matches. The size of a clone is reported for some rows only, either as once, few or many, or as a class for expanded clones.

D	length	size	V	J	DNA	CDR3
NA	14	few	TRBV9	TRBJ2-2	TGTGCCAGCAGCGTAGAAGCGAACACCGGGGAGCTGTTTTTT	CASSVEANTGELFF
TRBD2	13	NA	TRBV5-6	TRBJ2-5	TGTGCCAGCAGATCGACTAGCAAAGAGACCCAGTACTTC	CASRSTSKETQYF
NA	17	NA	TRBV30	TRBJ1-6	TGTGCCTGGAGATCGGGACTAATTGGGGGATATAATTCACCCCTCCACTTT	CAWRSGLIGGYNSPLHF
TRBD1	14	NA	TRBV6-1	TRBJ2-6	TGTGCCAGCACGGGACAGGCTGGGGCCAACGTCCTGACTTTC	CASTGQAGANVLTF
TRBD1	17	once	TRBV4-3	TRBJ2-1	TGCGCCAGCAGCCAAGAGTTAGGACAGGGCGGTTACAATGAGCAGTTCTTC	CASSQELGQGGYNEQFF
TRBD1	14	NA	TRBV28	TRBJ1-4	TGTGCCAGCAGTTGGGGACAGGGGAGTGAAAAACTGTTTTTT	CASSWGQGSEKLFF
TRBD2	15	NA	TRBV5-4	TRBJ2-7	TGTGCCAGCAGCTTGGAAGGACTAGCGGGAGGGACTAAGTACTTC	CASSLEGLAGGTKYF
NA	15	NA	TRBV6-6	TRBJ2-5	TGTGCCAGCAGTTACTCAAGGGGATCCCAAGAGACCCAGTACTTC	CASSYSRGSQETQYF
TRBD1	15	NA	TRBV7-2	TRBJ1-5	TGTGCCAGCAGCACGCGACAGGGGGTCAATCAGCCCCAGCATTTT	CASSTRQGVNQPQHF
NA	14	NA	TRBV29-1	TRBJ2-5	TGCAGCGTTGAGGGTCCCTCAGCTGCTGGGACCCAGTACTTC	CSVEGPSAAGTQYF
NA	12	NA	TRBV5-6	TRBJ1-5	TGTGCCAGCAGCCTAGGGGCTCAGCCCCAGCATTTT	CASSLGAQPQHF
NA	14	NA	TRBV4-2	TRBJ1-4	TGTGCCAGCAGCCAAGGCGGGGGGTCGGAAAAACTGTTTTTT	CASSQGGGSEKLFF
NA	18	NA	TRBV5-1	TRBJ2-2	TGCGCCAGCAGCCACTTTACCTCCAGGGGTATGAACACCGGGGAGCTGTTTTTT	CASSHFTSRGMNTGELFF
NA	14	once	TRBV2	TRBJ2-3	TGTGCCAACCCGGATAGGGGGAGAGAAGATACGCAGTATTTT	CANPDRGREDTQYF
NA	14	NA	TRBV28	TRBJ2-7	TGTGCCAGCAGTGGACGACTCGACGGCGACCAGCAGTACTTC	CASSGRLDGDQQYF
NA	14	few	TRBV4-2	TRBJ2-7	TGTGCCAGCGCAAAGGGGACGGTTACCTACGAGCAGTACTTC	CASAKGTVTYEQYF
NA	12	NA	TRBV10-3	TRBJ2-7	TGTGCCATCAGTGAAGCCGGCTACGAGCAGTACTTC	CAISEAGYEQYF
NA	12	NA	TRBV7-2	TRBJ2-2	TGTGCCAGCAGCCCCTACACCGGGGAGCTGTTTTTT	CASSPYTGELFF
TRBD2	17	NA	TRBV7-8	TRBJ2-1	TGTGCCAGCAGCTTACGAACTAGCGGGAATCAACGGGGTGAGCAGTTCTTC	CASSLRTSGNQRGEQFF
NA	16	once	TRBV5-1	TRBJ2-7	TGCGCCAGCAGCCCGTCCTATCTAGAGGGTCTCAACGAGCAGTACTTC	CASSPSYLEGLNEQYF
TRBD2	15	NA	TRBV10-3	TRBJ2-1	TGTGCCATCAGTGGCCCACTAGCGGCCTCGAATGAGCAGTTCTTC	CAISGPLAASNEQFF
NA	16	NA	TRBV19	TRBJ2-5	TGTGCCAGTAGTATAGATCTCAACAGGGTCTCGGGGACCCAGTACTTC	CASSIDLNRVSGTQYF
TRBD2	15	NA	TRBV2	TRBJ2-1	TGTGCCAGCAGACGGACTAGCGGGGGGGCGGATGAGCAGTTCTTC	CASRRTSGGADEQFF
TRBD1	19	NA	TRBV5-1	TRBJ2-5	TGCGCCAGCGCTGAAGTTCCCGTCGTTCAGGGGGATGTTCGGGAGACCCAGTACTTC	CASAEVPVVQGDVRETQYF
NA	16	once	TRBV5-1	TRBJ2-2	TGCGCCAGCAGCCCCCCGGGTAGAGCGAACACCGGGGAGCTGTTTTTT	CASSPPGRANTGELFF
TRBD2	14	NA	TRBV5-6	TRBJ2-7	TGTGCCAGCAGCCGGGGGGGCCACTCCTACGAGCAGTACTTC	CASSRGGHSYEQYF
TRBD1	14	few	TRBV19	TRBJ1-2	TGTGCCAGTAGTAGACCAGGGGGCGCGTCAGGCTACACCTTC	CASSRPGGASGYTF
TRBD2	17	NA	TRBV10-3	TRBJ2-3	TGTGCCATCAGTGAGTCGATCACTAGCGGAGGGGTAGATACGCAGTATTTT	CAISESITSGGVDTQYF
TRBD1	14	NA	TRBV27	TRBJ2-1	TGTGCCAGCAGTTTATGGCAGGGGGCCGGTGAGCAGTTCTTC	CASSLWQGAGEQFF
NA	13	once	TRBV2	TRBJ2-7	TGTGCCAGCAGTACGGGCGCCGCCTACGAGCAGTACTTC	CASSTGAAYEQYF
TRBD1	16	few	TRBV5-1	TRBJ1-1	TGCGCCAGCAGCTTTGCAGAGACAGGGCGGAACACTGAAGCTTTCTTT	CASSFAETGRNTEAFF
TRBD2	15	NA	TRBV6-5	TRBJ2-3	TGTGCCAGCAGTCGCTCGACTAGCGGCACAGATACGCAGTATTTT	CASSRSTSGTDTQYF
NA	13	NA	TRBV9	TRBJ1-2	TGTGCCAGCAGCGTAGAAGGTGTTGATGGCTACACCTTC	CASSVEGVDGYTF
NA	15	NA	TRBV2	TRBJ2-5	TGTGCCAGCAGCGCACAATCCAGGGGAGGCGAGACCCAGTACTTC	CASSAQSRGGETQYF
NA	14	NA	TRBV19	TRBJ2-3	TGTGCCAGTAGTAGCGGGAAGAGCACAGATACGCAGTATTTT	CASSSGKSTDTQYF
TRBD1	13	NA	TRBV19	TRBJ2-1	TGTGCCAGTAGTACGGGACAGTTGGATGAGCAGTTCTTC	CASSTGQLDEQFF
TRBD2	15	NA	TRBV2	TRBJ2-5	TGTGCCAGCAGTGGGACTAGCGGGAGATTGGAGACCCAGTACTTC	CASSGTSGRLETQYF
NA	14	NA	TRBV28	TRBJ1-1	TGTGCCAGCAGTTTGCTCACAGTGAACACTGAAGCTTTCTTT	CASSLLTVNTEAFF
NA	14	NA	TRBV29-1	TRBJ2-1	TGCAGCGTTGATGTAGGTCCCTCCTACAATGAGCAGTTCTTC	CSVDVGPSYNEQFF
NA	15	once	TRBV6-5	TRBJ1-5	TGTGCCAGCAGTTCCAGGAGTGGTAGCAATCAGCCCCAGCATTTT	CASSSRSGSNQPQHF
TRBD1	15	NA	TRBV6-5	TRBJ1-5	TGTGCCAGCAGTACAGGGGGGCTTAGCAATCAGCCCCAGCATTTT	CASSTGGLSNQPQHF
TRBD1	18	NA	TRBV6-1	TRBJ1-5	TGTGCCAGCAGTGAAAATAAGACAGGGGGAAGGGCTAAGCAGCCCCAGCATTTT	CASSENKTGGRAKQPQHF
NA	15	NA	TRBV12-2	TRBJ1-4	TGTGCAAGTCGCGTCCTAGGGACAGGATATGAAAAACTGTTTTTT	CASRVLGTGYEKLFF
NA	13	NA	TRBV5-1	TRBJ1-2	TGCGCCAGCAGCTTGGAGAATAACTATGGCTACACCTTC	CASSLENNYGYTF
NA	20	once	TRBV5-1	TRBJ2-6	TGCGCCAGCAGCTACCTCCCTCCTTTGAGACAGAGCTCTGGGGCCAACGTCCTGACTTTC	CASSYLPPLRQSSGANVLTF
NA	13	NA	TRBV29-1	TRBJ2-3	TGCAGCGTTGATCTAGTCGGGACAGATACGCAGTATTTT	CSVDLVGTDTQYF
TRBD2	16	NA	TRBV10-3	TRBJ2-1	TGTGCCATCAGTGAATCGGCGGGAGTAGTCTACAATGAGCAGTTCTTC	CAISESAGVVYNEQFF
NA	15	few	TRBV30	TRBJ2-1	TGTGCCTGGAGTGTACGGAGGGGGTCCTACAATGAGCAGTTCTTC	CAWSVRRGSYNEQFF
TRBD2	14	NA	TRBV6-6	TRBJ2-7	TGTGCCAGCAGCGAGCGGGAGTACTCCTACGAGCAGTACTTC	CASSEREYSYEQYF
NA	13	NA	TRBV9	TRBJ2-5	TGTGCCAGCAGCGCAAGGGGGCAAGAGACCCAGTACTTC	CASSARGQETQYF
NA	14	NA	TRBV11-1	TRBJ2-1	TGTGCCAGCAGCTGGGACCCTATTTACAATGAGCAGTTCTTC	CASSWDPIYNEQFF
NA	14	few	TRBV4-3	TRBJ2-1	TGCGCCAGCAGCCAAGATTTGCTAGCCGATGAGCAGTTCTTC	CASSQDLLADEQFF
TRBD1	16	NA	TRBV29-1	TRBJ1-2	TGCAGCGTTGGGGGTCTGGGGACAGGCCCTTTCTATGGCTACACCTTC	CSVGGLGTGPFYGYTF